This T cell receptor beta chain was retrieved from a study of blood T cell repertoires in COVID-19. About the research overall: COVID-19 samples, acute and convalescent, were from the United States, Italy and Spain. From T cells, B-cell-depleted T cells, or PBMCs came the material, which was cDNA or gDNA.

This CDR3 spans 13 amino acids. V lost 5 bases and J 3 bases, leaving 10 bases between the germline ends. Germline-derived CDR1 and CDR2 are SGHTA and FQGTGA. In the original workflow: Reference gene primers were amplified, and this amplification served to estimate nucleated cell counts. TCRdb keeps only in-frame clones here, not all; method: immunoSEQ multiplex PCR. Clone size and the V and J calls come from that table; the DNA yielded D and trimming. The sample has 200,000 to 300,000 clones, nearly 95% seen once. Seattle cases were enrolled at active infection and followed longitudinally. The chain combines TRBV7-3 with TRBJ1-1; a possible D gene is TRBD1 (5 bases). The sequenced sample consisted of peripheral blood. This clonotype was obtained from a man aged 25-40 years with COVID-19, enrolled during active disease. CDR3 DNA: TGTGCCAGCAGCCCTGACAGTGACACTGAAGCTTTCTTT. It translates to CASSPDSDTEAFF.